This TCR beta chain stems from a study of early T cells in non-severe SARS-CoV-2 infection. About the study: Chains stayed unpaired after sequencing of bulk RNA from unsorted whole blood.

This clonotype was recorded many times. MiXCR, run by TCRdb on the 5' RACE reads, gives a single entry per CDR3 protein. The table has some 66,000 distinct CDR3 sequences, roughly 9.1% seen once. Germline CDR1 and CDR2: SGHTA and FQGNSA. Unmatched junction bases numbered 4, after V lost 4 bases and J lost 0 bases. This CDR3 comprises 15 residues. The gene calls are TRBV7-2 and TRBJ2-3; 7 nucleotides match TRBD1. The sequenced sample was whole blood. This TCR came from an adult who was a healthcare worker with PCR-confirmed SARS-CoV-2 infection or an uninfected control (not recorded which). The CDR3 DNA reads as TGTGCCAGCAGCTCCGAGGGGGCTAGCACAGATACGCAGTATTTT. It specifies CASSSEGASTDTQYF.